The 15 T cell receptor beta chains below all came from one sample that was sequenced in a study of T cell repertoires in cytomegalovirus infection. TCRdb reanalysed the reads using MiXCR and keeps one entry per CDR3 protein. The table shows approximately 700,000 distinct CDR3 sequences, with about 40% occurring only once. The specimen sequenced was PBMCs. The source of these receptors is a human donor in good health (CMV status not recorded). Some clones in this sample may be carry-over from other donors' samples.

This clonotype was observed at least ten times. The chain recombines TRBV7-2 with TRBJ2-7; TRBD2 agrees at 7 bases. CDR3 length: 15 residues. Germline trimming cut 5 bases from V and 0 bases from J; bases unmatched to any gene: 7. Germline values: CDR1 SGHTA, CDR2 FQGNSA. The CDR3: CASSNEAGVSYEQYF. In DNA, the CDR3 is TGTGCCAGCAGCAACGAGGCGGGGGTCTCCTACGAGCAGTACTTC.

Only a few counts were recorded for this clonotype. V gene TRBV6-5 combines with J gene TRBJ2-3; D may be TRBD2 (6 bases). V lost 2 bases, J lost 1 base, and 16 bases lay in between. The CDR3 contains 17 residues. Per the germline V gene, CDR1 is MNHEY and CDR2 is SVGAGI. The chain's CDR3 is CASSYGGLSGGTDTQYF. CDR3 nucleotide sequence: TGTGCCAGCAGTTACGGGGGTCTTAGCGGAGGCACAGATACGCAGTATTTT.

The chain has TRBV12-3 or TRBV12-4 and TRBJ1-1; tentative D call: TRBD1 (6 bases). The germline V and J ends were trimmed by 2 bases and 1 base, with 11 bases remaining between them. The CDR3 is 15 residues long. The CDR3 loop reads CASSLPGAQNTEAFF. CDR3 DNA sequence: TGTGCCAGCAGTTTACCGGGGGCCCAGAACACTGAAGCTTTCTTT.

The chain couples TRBV7-2 to TRBJ1-5, with 7 bases matching TRBD1. This CDR3 has 16 residues. CDR1 SGHTA and CDR2 FQGNSA come from the germline V gene. V lost 5 bases to trimming and J lost 4 bases; unmatched junction nucleotides: 11. This CDR3 is CASSARDSGRNQPQHF. For the CDR3, the DNA is TGTGCCAGCAGCGCCCGGGACAGTGGGAGAAATCAGCCCCAGCATTTT.

This sequence joins TRBV4-2 and TRBJ2-6; D gene ambiguous. The CDR3 covers 14 residues. Germline CDR1 reads LGHNA; CDR2 reads YNFKEQ. Trimming removed 4 bases from V and 1 base from J, with 5 bases in between. The CDR3 spells CASSRKSGANVLTF. The CDR3 DNA sequence: TGTGCCAGCAGCCGGAAATCTGGGGCCAACGTCCTGACTTTC.

This clonotype was counted at least ten times. The rearrangement links TRBV10-3 to TRBJ2-7; no clear D. CDR3 size: 12 residues. The germline V gene has CDR1 ENHRY and CDR2 SYGVKD. V lost 3 bases to trimming and J lost 0 bases, with 3 bases between them. The CDR3 DNA reads TGTGCCATCAGTGACAGCTCCTACGAGCAGTACTTC. Translated, it gives CAISDSSYEQYF.

This clonotype was recorded once. J is TRBJ1-1 and V is TRBV6-1; D is possibly TRBD1 (5 bases). This CDR3 region has 13 residues. V was trimmed by 3 bases and J by 6 bases, leaving 11 bases between them. The germline CDR1 and CDR2 sequences are MNHNS and SASEGT. CDR3 DNA sequence: TGTGCCAGCAGTGATAGACCGGGGGCTGAAGCTTTCTTT. Encoded protein: CASSDRPGAEAFF.

The table lists this clonotype with a few counts. V gene TRBV6-2 or TRBV6-3 combines with J gene TRBJ2-6; 7 bases agree with TRBD2. J gave up 0 bases and V 6 bases, and 8 bases lay outside the gene matches. Looked up from germline, CDR1 is MNHEY and CDR2 is SVGEGT. CDR3 length equals 17 residues. The CDR3 DNA sequence: TGTGCCAGCAGAACTCTAGCGGAAGTCTCTGGGGCCAACGTCCTGACTTTC. It translates to CASRTLAEVSGANVLTF.

The CDR3 DNA reads as TGCAGCGTTCTGCCCGGGGGGAACACTGAAGCTTTCTTT. Translating it yields CSVLPGGNTEAFF. The chain carries TRBV29-1 and TRBJ1-1; maybe TRBD1 (5 bases). Germline V gene sequence: CDR1 SQVTM, CDR2 ANQGSEA. This CDR3 spans 13 amino acids. V was pared by 5 bases and J by 1 base, with 11 bases between.

The rearrangement links TRBV28 to TRBJ2-7; D may be TRBD2 (5 bases). V dropped 4 bases and J dropped 2 bases, with 9 bases sitting between them. In germline, CDR1 is MDHEN, CDR2 SYDVKM. The CDR3 has 13 residues. The CDR3 loop is CASSSGSPYEQYF. The CDR3 DNA follows: TGTGCCAGCAGTTCGGGGTCCCCCTACGAGCAGTACTTC.

In regard to this clonotype: Possible read error: a much larger clone is one base away. V is TRBV14 and J is TRBJ2-1, with TRBD2 as a possible D gene (6 bases). The length of the CDR3 is 14 residues. In germline, CDR1 is SGHDN, CDR2 FVKESK. The ends were cut back, 1 base at V and 6 bases at J, with 10 bases in the middle. The DNA of the CDR3 is TGTGCCAGCAGCCAAGGGGGGGTCCCCAATGAGCAGTTCTTC. Its protein product is CASSQGGVPNEQFF. Looking up the rest from reference TRBV14 and TRBJ2-1 gives the full variable domain: EAGVTQFPSHSVIEKGQTVTLRCDPISGHDNLYWYRRVMGKEIKFLLHFVKESKQDESGMPNNRFLAERTGGTYSTLKVQPAELEDSGVYFCASSQGGVPNEQFFGPGTRLTVL.

This chain connects TRBV7-9 to TRBJ1-2, with 8 bases that match TRBD1. The CDR3 length is 15 residues. Trimming cost V 4 bases and J 6 bases; bases outside gene matches: 10. Germline V gives CDR1 SEHNR, CDR2 FQNEAQ (reference sequence). CDR3 in amino acids: CASSSIRTGKDGYTF. The CDR3 bases are TGTGCCAGCAGCTCAATCCGGACAGGGAAAGATGGCTACACCTTC.

Ten or more counts support this clonotype. The chain combines TRBV7-2 with TRBJ1-3, with 7 nucleotides matching TRBD1. The CDR3 consists of 15 residues. The junction had 4 bases not matched to a gene; V was cut back by 5 bases and J by 0 bases. Per the germline V gene, CDR1 is SGHTA and CDR2 is FQGNSA. CDR3 sequence reads: CASSPGQHSGNTIYF. The CDR3 coding sequence is TGTGCCAGCAGCCCGGGACAGCACTCTGGAAACACCATATATTTT.

The J gene is TRBJ1-2, the V gene TRBV20-1, with 7 positions matching TRBD1. This CDR3 spans 15 amino acids. Germline assignment: CDR1 DFQATT and CDR2 SNEGSKA (reference sequence). The V gene end was trimmed by 0 bases and the J gene end by 4 bases; junction bases not matched to a gene: 8. CDR3 amino acids: CSARDLYTGVYGYTF. Written as DNA, the CDR3 is TGCAGTGCTAGAGATCTCTATACAGGGGTCTATGGCTACACCTTC.

This clonotype was detected a few times. The gene calls are TRBV6-8 and TRBJ1-5; D unresolved. This CDR3 has 15 residues. Trimming left V 6 bases short and J 0 bases short, with 12 bases between. Germline assignment: CDR1 MNHGY and CDR2 SAAAGT. The CDR3 DNA is TGTGCCAGCAGATCAACAAAAAATAGCAATCAGCCCCAGCATTTT. Translating it yields CASRSTKNSNQPQHF.